This section outlines one T cell receptor beta chain sequence together with its context. This clonotype was seen a handful of times. Its antigen is currently not known. Nothing much larger sits one base from this clone, and base qualities are not available. This record comes from a study of identical twins (dated by TCRdb to about 2016). At the level of the whole study: TCR alpha and beta repertoires from monozygotic twins, unrelated adults of various ages and cord blood were deep-sequenced to test whether fetal clonotypes persist. Replicate twin experiments were performed at different times using different library preparation protocols to rule out contamination.

Only healthy Caucasian donors were included. Three pairs of female monozygotic twins, all aged roughly 18 to 29 years, were included in the twin cohort. Miltenyi CD45RO+ enrichment and human naive T-cell isolation kits were used to isolate memory (CD45RO+) and naive T cells from PBMC. Beyond this particular receptor, the publication reports: Abundant cord blood beta clonotypes had fewer insertions, young adult naive repertoires showed a similar but weaker trend, and memory repertoires showed no such trend. A weaker excess of twin sharing was found in beta out-of-frame sequences because the signal-to-noise ratio was lowered by fewer shared sequences. Recombination models systematically underestimated out-of-frame TCR alpha sharing in monozygotic twins but agreed with sharing between unrelated individuals. Zero-insertion analyses could be partly confounded by invariant T cells such as MAIT and iNKT, although diverse VJ usage argued against such confounding for most clonotypes. Conclusions relied on cross-sectional statistical analysis, since the same donors could not be followed over many years. Compared with coincidental sharing between unrelated individuals, out-of-frame TCR alpha sequences shared between twins had an excess of sequences with low generation probability.

Libraries were constructed by 5' RACE. Data came from an Illumina HiSeq 2000. Template switching introduced a universal primer binding site; the final cDNA contained a unique molecular identifier, enabling accurate counting of TCR cDNA molecules. Specific primers in the conserved constant-segment region were used to synthesize first-strand cDNA for TCR alpha and beta chains. To control for contamination, each cDNA library was double barcoded with a SMART-Mk sample barcode plus Illumina barcodes. TruSeq adapter sequences and Illumina sample barcodes were added in two successive PCR steps. TCR alpha and beta cDNA libraries were sequenced on the Illumina HiSeq platform with custom primers. In the original analysis: Raw reads were processed with MiGEC to extract unique molecular identifiers, and MiXCR was used to determine CDR3 positions. For each individual, recombination models were inferred using an EM algorithm with the repgenHMM and IGoR tools. The tcR package in R was used for shared clonotype analysis, with sharing normalized by the product of cloneset sizes. Out-of-frame nonproductive sequences were analyzed to study raw recombination free of thymic and clonal selection effects. The raw public reads went through TCRdb reprocessing: fastp at Q25, MiXCR clone calling, in-frame beta chains kept. One record per CDR3 amino acid sequence lists the most common genes and DNA. The V and J calls reflect TCRdb's pipeline rather than the authors' work. This sample holds 200,000 to 300,000 distinct CDR3 sequences; approximately 7% were observed only once. The ten largest clones capture about 3.6% of the sample.

Germline trimming: 0 bases from V, 8 bases from J; junction bases outside gene matches: 7. The CDR3 contains 16 residues, cysteine and phenylalanine counted. This entry keeps only the CDR3 DNA: 48 bases, framed from base 1. From the germline V gene, CDR1 is KGHSH and CDR2 is LQKENI. The same sample was also studied in work on yellow fever vaccine responses in identical twins. Per that second paper: According to the authors, the vaccine-induced T cell response in identical twins seemed to be partly convergent and partly specific to each individual. The study precisely tracked vaccine-responding T cell clones in identical twins.

The clonotype comes from a woman under 30 in good health. The sequence links TRBV18 to TRBJ2-1, with 10 junctional bases fitting TRBD2. The sequenced sample consisted of memory (CD45RO+) T cells sorted from blood. The cell subset or site label for this specimen denotes: CD45RO+ enriched T cells. The DNA is TGTGCCAGCTCACCACCCCTAGCGGGAGTTCTCTATGAGCAGTTCTTC. Translated, this gives CASSPPLAGVLYEQFF.